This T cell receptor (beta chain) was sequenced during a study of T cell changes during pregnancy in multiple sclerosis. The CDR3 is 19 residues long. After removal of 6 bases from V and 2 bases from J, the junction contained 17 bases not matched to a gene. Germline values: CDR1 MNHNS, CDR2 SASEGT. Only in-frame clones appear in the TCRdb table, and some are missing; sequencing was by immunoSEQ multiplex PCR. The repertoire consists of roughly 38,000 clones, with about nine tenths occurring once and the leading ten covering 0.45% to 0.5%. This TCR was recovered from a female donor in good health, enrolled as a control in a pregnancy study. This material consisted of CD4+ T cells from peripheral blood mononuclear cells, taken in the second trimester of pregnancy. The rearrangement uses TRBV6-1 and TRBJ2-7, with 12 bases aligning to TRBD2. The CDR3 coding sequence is TGTGCCAGCAGGGAAAGACAGGGTATACTAGCGGGAGGTGCCTACGAGCAGTACTTC. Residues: CASRERQGILAGGAYEQYF.